These T cell receptor beta chains were read from a single sample in a study of blood T cell repertoires in COVID-19. Only in-frame clones appear in the TCRdb table, and some are missing; sequencing was by immunoSEQ multiplex PCR. Of 40,000 to 60,000 clones in the sample, around 83% were seen once. The specimen sequenced was peripheral blood. The source is a man between 35 and 55 years old with active COVID-19. CDR3s include the opening cysteine and the closing phenylalanine or tryptophan. The D gene is left open where the match is weak. Clone size, where shown, is once, few, many, or a class for clones that have expanded.

TRBJ2-3	TRBV6-5	NA	NA	CASSHRVQGDTQYF	TGTGCCAGCAGTCACCGGGTCCAGGGGGATACGCAGTATTTT
TRBJ2-1	TRBV29-1	NA	TRBD2	CSVLISGRYNEQFF	TGCAGCGTTTTAATTAGCGGGAGGTACAATGAGCAGTTCTTC
TRBJ2-2	TRBV3-1/TRBV3-2	NA	NA	CASSRGDLNTGELFF	TGTGCCAGCAGCCGGGGCGATTTGAACACCGGGGAGCTGTTTTTT
TRBJ2-2	TRBV9	NA	NA	CASSVGRLNTGELFF	TGTGCCAGCAGCGTAGGGCGGTTGAACACCGGGGAGCTGTTTTTT
TRBJ2-7	TRBV6-5	few	TRBD2	CASSRSGRLEEQYF	TGTGCCAGCAGTCGTAGCGGGAGGCTAGAAGAGCAGTACTTC
TRBJ2-7	TRBV15	once	NA	CATSPEGPNREHPYEQYF	TGTGCCACCAGCCCAGAGGGCCCGAACAGGGAACACCCCTACGAGCAGTACTTC
TRBJ2-1	TRBV6-6	once	TRBD2	CASSSTSEPGNEQFF	TGTGCCAGCAGTTCGACTAGCGAGCCGGGGAATGAGCAGTTCTTC
TRBJ2-1	TRBV28	NA	TRBD2	CASSQPGTRVYNEQFF	TGTGCCAGCAGCCAACCCGGGACTAGAGTTTACAATGAGCAGTTCTTC
TRBJ1-5	TRBV19	NA	NA	CASSILPGQPNQPQHF	TGTGCCAGTAGTATCCTCCCGGGACAACCCAATCAGCCCCAGCATTTT
TRBJ2-2	TRBV30	once	TRBD1	CAWSQTGAGELFF	TGTGCCTGGAGCCAGACAGGGGCCGGGGAGCTGTTTTTT
TRBJ2-1	TRBV5-6	NA	NA	CASSSSRLRLTTGNEQFF	TGTGCCAGCAGCTCCTCCCGTTTGAGATTAACGACGGGCAATGAGCAGTTCTTC
TRBJ1-5	TRBV4-1	once	NA	CASSQEARYNQPQHF	TGCGCCAGCAGCCAAGAGGCCAGATACAATCAGCCCCAGCATTTT
TRBJ1-2	TRBV6-5	NA	TRBD1	CASLRQGLDGYTF	TGTGCCAGCCTCCGACAGGGTTTGGATGGCTACACCTTC
TRBJ2-7	TRBV4-1	NA	TRBD2	CASSQVIAGGSYEQYF	TGCGCCAGCAGCCAAGTTATAGCGGGAGGATCCTACGAGCAGTACTTC
TRBJ1-2	TRBV6-5	NA	NA	CASSYSMAGTYGYTF	TGTGCCAGCAGTTACTCGATGGCGGGTACCTATGGCTACACCTTC
TRBJ1-2	TRBV27	once	TRBD1	CASSLRGLQGAGYGYTF	TGTGCCAGCAGTTTGAGAGGGTTACAGGGGGCTGGGTATGGCTACACCTTC
TRBJ2-1	TRBV2	NA	TRBD2	CASSDGGRGPSEQFF	TGTGCCAGCAGTGACGGCGGGAGGGGTCCTAGTGAGCAGTTCTTC
TRBJ2-3	TRBV4-1	NA	NA	CASSQRRILDSTTDTQYF	TGCGCCAGCAGCCAACGAAGAATATTGGACAGCACCACAGATACGCAGTATTTT
TRBJ1-2	TRBV27	once	NA	CASRPFNIEGYTF	TGTGCCAGCCGCCCTTTTAATATTGAGGGCTACACCTTC
TRBJ2-1	TRBV30	NA	TRBD1	CACPGQGERNEQFF	TGTGCCTGTCCTGGACAGGGAGAACGGAATGAGCAGTTCTTC
TRBJ1-2	TRBV11-2	NA	NA	CASSLTTGHTNYGYTF	TGTGCCAGCAGCTTGACTACAGGGCATACTAACTATGGCTACACCTTC
TRBJ2-3	TRBV11-3	NA	NA	CASSLDSASGSQYF	TGTGCCAGCAGCTTAGATTCGGCAAGCGGATCGCAGTATTTT
TRBJ1-1	TRBV21-1	NA	NA	CASSTSDSPHTEAFF	TGTGCCAGCAGCACCTCGGACAGTCCGCACACTGAAGCTTTCTTT
TRBJ1-3	TRBV18	NA	NA	CASSPVNRASGNTIYF	TGTGCCAGCTCACCGGTTAACAGGGCCTCTGGAAACACCATATATTTT
TRBJ1-4	TRBV4-2	NA	NA	CASSQDWRGGGEKLFF	TGTGCCAGCAGCCAAGATTGGCGGGGAGGAGGTGAAAAACTGTTTTTT
TRBJ1-5	TRBV10-3	NA	NA	CAISDSGNQPQHF	TGTGCCATCAGTGACAGTGGCAATCAGCCCCAGCATTTT
TRBJ1-5	TRBV27	NA	NA	CASSLTGQLYQPQHF	TGTGCCAGCAGTTTAACCGGACAGCTCTATCAGCCCCAGCATTTT
TRBJ1-3	TRBV7-6	once	NA	CASSLEGKAGNTIYF	TGTGCCAGCAGCCTGGAGGGGAAAGCTGGAAACACCATATATTTT
TRBJ2-1	TRBV27	once	TRBD2	CASSIAGNSYNEQFF	TGTGCCAGCAGTATAGCGGGAAACTCCTACAATGAGCAGTTCTTC
TRBJ2-2	TRBV4-1	NA	NA	CASSQDKDSVYGSPNTGELFF	TGCGCCAGCAGCCAAGATAAGGATTCGGTATACGGGAGTCCGAACACCGGGGAGCTGTTTTTT
TRBJ2-1	TRBV6-1	NA	TRBD1	CASSEAGTGGNEQFF	TGTGCCAGCAGTGAAGCTGGGACAGGGGGCAATGAGCAGTTCTTC
TRBJ2-7	TRBV28	NA	NA	CASNPHTSSTQYF	TGTGCCAGCAACCCCCATACTAGTTCAACACAGTACTTC
TRBJ1-1	TRBV28	NA	NA	CASSLLGGLSTEAFF	TGTGCCAGCAGTTTACTGGGGGGACTGAGCACTGAAGCTTTCTTT
TRBJ1-5	TRBV4-1	few	TRBD1	CASSGGQGDLPQHF	TGCGCCAGCTCGGGGGGACAGGGAGATTTGCCCCAGCATTTT
TRBJ2-3	TRBV7-8	NA	TRBD2	CASSFAGGYGDTQYF	TGTGCCAGCAGCTTTGCGGGAGGTTATGGAGATACGCAGTATTTT
TRBJ2-1	TRBV5-4	NA	TRBD2	CASRLAGGPGEQFF	TGTGCCAGCAGACTAGCGGGAGGGCCGGGTGAGCAGTTCTTC
TRBJ2-1	TRBV5-4	few	TRBD2	CASSLGLAVYNEQFF	TGTGCCAGCAGCCTGGGACTAGCGGTCTACAATGAGCAGTTCTTC
TRBJ1-2	TRBV19	once	NA	CASRTDRNGGYTF	TGTGCCAGTAGAACCGACAGGAACGGGGGCTACACCTTC
TRBJ2-7	TRBV19	NA	TRBD1	CASSKDRENYEQYF	TGTGCCAGTAGTAAGGACAGGGAGAACTACGAGCAGTACTTC
TRBJ1-5	TRBV15	few	NA	CATSYQGPSNQPQHF	TGTGCCACCAGCTACCAGGGGCCTAGCAATCAGCCCCAGCATTTT
TRBJ2-7	TRBV19	NA	TRBD2	CASSRTSRSYEQYF	TGTGCCAGTAGCCGGACTAGCCGCTCCTACGAGCAGTACTTC
TRBJ2-7	TRBV3-1/TRBV3-2	NA	TRBD1	CASSLGQLRGEQYF	TGTGCCAGCAGCTTGGGACAGTTGAGGGGCGAGCAGTACTTC
TRBJ1-2	TRBV27	few	NA	CASSPDRPQLYGYTF	TGTGCCAGCAGTCCCGACAGGCCCCAACTATATGGCTACACCTTC
TRBJ2-1	TRBV28	NA	TRBD2	CASSLGGRTYNEQFF	TGTGCCAGCAGCCTAGGCGGGAGAACCTACAATGAGCAGTTCTTC
TRBJ2-3	TRBV5-1	NA	TRBD2	CASSLLAGGTDTQYF	TGCGCCAGCAGCTTGCTAGCGGGAGGCACAGATACGCAGTATTTT
TRBJ2-7	TRBV6-9	NA	TRBD2	CASSPRLARTHEQYF	TGTGCCAGCAGTCCCCGACTAGCGAGGACCCACGAGCAGTACTTC
TRBJ2-7	TRBV27	once	NA	CASSFSLSYEQYF	TGTGCCAGCAGTTTTAGCCTGTCCTACGAGCAGTACTTC
TRBJ1-2	TRBV6-1	NA	TRBD1	CASSGQGGSYTF	TGTGCCAGCAGTGGACAGGGGGGAAGCTACACCTTC
TRBJ1-1	TRBV15	NA	TRBD1	CATSGIRGESTEAFF	TGTGCCACCAGCGGAATCAGGGGGGAAAGCACTGAAGCTTTCTTT
TRBJ2-1	TRBV29-1	NA	TRBD2	CSMGLAGVGEQFF	TGCAGCATGGGACTAGCGGGGGTGGGGGAGCAGTTCTTC
TRBJ2-1	TRBV18	NA	TRBD1	CASSPLGSGGNEQFF	TGTGCCAGCTCACCACTAGGATCAGGGGGCAATGAGCAGTTCTTC
TRBJ2-3	TRBV7-9	NA	NA	CASSLARRILGTDTQYF	TGTGCCAGCAGCTTAGCGCGTAGAATTCTCGGCACAGATACGCAGTATTTT
TRBJ2-7	TRBV7-6	few	TRBD1	CASSLDFTGGHEQYF	TGTGCCAGCAGCTTAGACTTTACAGGGGGCCACGAGCAGTACTTC
TRBJ1-5	TRBV5-8	few	NA	CASSLITPRYWPPIHQPQHF	TGTGCCAGCAGCTTGATCACCCCCAGGTATTGGCCCCCGATCCATCAGCCCCAGCATTTT
TRBJ2-3	TRBV19	NA	NA	CASSIRSGTSTDTQYF	TGTGCCAGTAGTATTAGGAGCGGAACTAGCACAGATACGCAGTATTTT
TRBJ2-1	TRBV24-1	once	NA	CATSELAGEQFF	TGTGCCACCAGTGAGCTAGCTGGAGAGCAGTTCTTC